The 12 T cell receptor beta chains listed next were all sequenced from one sample in a study of T cell repertoires in cytomegalovirus infection. TCRdb ran MiXCR on the reads and lists one entry per CDR3 protein. The sample records 80,000 or so distinct CDR3 sequences, roughly a quarter being singletons. No antigen is known for these receptors. This material consisted of CD8+ T cells from cultured PBMCs, taken from culture after CMV antigen stimulation. The receptor source for this set is a human donor in good health (CMV status not recorded). Some clones in this sample may be carry-over from other donors' samples.

The chain joins TRBV6-2 or TRBV6-3 to TRBJ2-2; the D is unclear. The V end lost 8 bases, the J end lost 8 bases, and 21 bases lay between the germline ends. Germline values: CDR1 MNHEY, CDR2 SVGEGT. CDR3 size: 15 residues. CDR3 region: CASGSSTPAGGELFF. For the CDR3, the DNA is TGTGCCAGCGGCTCTTCGACCCCCGCCGGGGGGGAGCTGTTTTTT.

The chain couples TRBV28 to TRBJ2-7; D may be TRBD2 (5 bases). V was shortened by 10 bases and J by 7 bases, with 20 bases between the two germline ends. Germline lookup yields CDR1 MDHEN and CDR2 SYDVKM. The CDR3 spans 13 residues. CDR3 DNA sequence: TGTGCCACCGCAGTTGAACCGGGAAAGGAGCAGTACTTC. It translates to CATAVEPGKEQYF.

This clonotype was picked up many times. This chain joins TRBV14 and TRBJ2-5, with D perhaps TRBD1 or TRBD2 (6 bases each). Germline V lookup: CDR1 SGHDN, CDR2 FVKESK. The CDR3 contains 16 residues. V dropped 0 bases and J dropped 5 bases, with 16 bases sitting between them. The CDR3 spells CASSQDPGARRETQYF. DNA of the CDR3: TGTGCCAGCAGCCAAGATCCGGGGGCGCGACGGGAGACCCAGTACTTC.

The chain has TRBV6-5 and TRBJ2-1; D is undetermined. The length of the CDR3 is 15 residues. Germline CDR1 reads MNHEY; CDR2 reads SVGAGI. V lost 0 bases to trimming and J lost 6 bases, with 12 bases between them. In DNA, the CDR3 is TGTGCCAGCAGTTACTCAGGGATAGAACCCAATGAGCAGTTCTTC. Translated, it gives CASSYSGIEPNEQFF.

This clonotype was seen more than once but under ten times. The rearrangement uses TRBV12-3 or TRBV12-4 and TRBJ2-2; unclear D gene. This CDR3 comprises 11 residues. The germline V and J ends were trimmed by 6 bases and 6 bases, with 5 bases remaining between them. The DNA of the CDR3 is TGTGCCAGCAGCCCTCCCGGGGAGCTGTTTTTT. It is translated as CASSPPGELFF.

This clonotype occurred many times. The gene calls are TRBV7-2 and TRBJ2-7; D not resolved. The V gene lost 2 bases and the J gene lost 0 bases, with 8 bases spanning the gap. The CDR3 extends over 14 amino acids. The germline V gene encodes CDR1 SGHTA and CDR2 FQGNSA. The CDR3 region has the DNA TGTGCCAGCAGCTTATCAAGGAACTCCTACGAGCAGTACTTC. Encoded protein: CASSLSRNSYEQYF.

A few counts support this clonotype. J is TRBJ2-7 and V is TRBV20-1; D may be TRBD2 (6 bases). The CDR3 contains 14 residues. V lost 5 bases, J lost 4 bases, and 18 bases lay in between. Germline CDR1 is DFQATT and CDR2 is SNEGSKA (reference sequence). The CDR3 DNA follows: TGCAGTGCTTCGCAAGCCGGAGGGGCTTACGAGCAGTACTTC. Protein sequence: CSASQAGGAYEQYF.

This clonotype was counted between two and nine times. CDR3 loop: CASSYSSTGKVSVFF. In DNA, the CDR3 is TGTGCCAGCAGTTACTCGAGCACAGGAAAAGTATCGGTGTTCTTC. The chain joins TRBV6-6 to TRBJ2-1; possibly TRBD1 for D (5 bases). Trimming took off 0 bases at V and 15 bases at J, with 21 bases between the two ends. From germline, CDR1 is MNHNY and CDR2 SVGAGI (reference sequence). The CDR3 totals 15 residues.

This clonotype was observed many times. V is TRBV7-2 and J is TRBJ2-1, with D maybe TRBD2 (7 bases). The length of the CDR3 is 13 residues. V was shortened by 8 bases and J by 7 bases, with 15 bases between the two germline ends. CDR1 is SGHTA, CDR2 FQGNSA, per germline. The DNA for the CDR3 is TGTGCCAGCGCGGGGAGGGGGGCGAATGAGCAGTTCTTC. Protein product: CASAGRGANEQFF.

This clonotype was observed at least ten times. The CDR3 nucleotides read TGTGCCAGCAGCCGGGGGTTTCCACCCCTCCACTTT. This codes for CASSRGFPPLHF. The chain combines TRBV7-6 with TRBJ1-6, with D perhaps matching TRBD1 (5 bases). Germline CDR1 reads SGHVS; CDR2 reads FNYEAQ. The V end was cut by 5 bases, the J end by 11 bases, with 10 bases between. This CDR3 contains 12 residues.

This clonotype has a handful of counts. DNA for the CDR3: TGTGCCAGCAACGCCGGGAACTACAATGAGCAGTTCTTC. It specifies CASNAGNYNEQFF. The chain uses TRBV2 and TRBJ2-1; weak D call: TRBD2 (5 bases). From germline, CDR1 is SNHLY and CDR2 FYNNEI. The CDR3 extends over 13 amino acids. The V end was cut by 7 bases, the J end by 3 bases, with 10 bases between.

The table lists this clonotype with a few counts. This chain uses TRBV6-2 or TRBV6-3 with TRBJ1-2, with TRBD1 identical over 11 bases. The V segment lost 5 bases and the J segment 6 bases; nucleotides outside the gene matches: 5. The CDR3 is 14 amino acids. Germline CDR1 reads MNHEY; CDR2 reads SVGEGT. CDR3 loop: CASSGQGASHGYTF. The DNA of the CDR3 is TGTGCCAGCAGTGGACAGGGGGCGAGCCATGGCTACACCTTC.